This T cell receptor (beta chain) was identified during a study of cytomegalovirus exposure and HLA in healthy donors. Primers for the PCR totalled 60 Vbeta and 13 Jbeta. Assay used: immunoSEQ multiplex PCR; TCRdb lists only in-frame clones, some missing. The sample has 180,000 or so clones, about four fifths seen once. In germline, CDR1 is ENHRY, CDR2 SYGVKD. V lost 7 bases to trimming and J lost 3 bases, with 12 bases between them. CDR3 length equals 13 residues. The TCR originated in a female donor in good health and CMV-seronegative. Material for sequencing was PBMCs. V and J are TRBV10-3 and TRBJ1-1, with D perhaps TRBD1 (5 bases). As DNA, the CDR3 is TGTGCCATCAAGGGCCAGGGTGACACTGAAGCTTTCTTT. The encoded protein is CAIKGQGDTEAFF.